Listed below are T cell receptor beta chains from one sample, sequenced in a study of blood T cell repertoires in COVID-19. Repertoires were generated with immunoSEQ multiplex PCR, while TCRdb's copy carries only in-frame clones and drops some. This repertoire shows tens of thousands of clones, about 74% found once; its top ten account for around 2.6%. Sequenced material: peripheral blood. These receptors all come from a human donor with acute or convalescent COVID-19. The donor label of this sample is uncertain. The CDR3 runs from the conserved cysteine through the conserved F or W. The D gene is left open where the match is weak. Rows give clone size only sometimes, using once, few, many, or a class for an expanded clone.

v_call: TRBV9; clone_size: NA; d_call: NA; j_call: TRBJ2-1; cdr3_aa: CASSPRGNNEQFF; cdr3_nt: TGTGCCAGCAGCCCCCGGGGTAACAATGAGCAGTTCTTC
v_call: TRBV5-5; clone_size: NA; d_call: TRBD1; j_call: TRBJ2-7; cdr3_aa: CASSFGTAKQYF; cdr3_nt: TGTGCCAGCAGCTTCGGGACAGCCAAGCAGTACTTC
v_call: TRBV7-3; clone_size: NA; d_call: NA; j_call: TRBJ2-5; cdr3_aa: CASSLGGFETQYF; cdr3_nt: TGTGCCAGCAGCTTAGGGGGGTTCGAGACCCAGTACTTC
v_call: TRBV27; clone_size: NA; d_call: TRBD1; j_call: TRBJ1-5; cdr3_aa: CASSFGRGQPQHF; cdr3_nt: TGTGCCAGCAGTTTTGGCAGGGGGCAGCCCCAGCATTTT
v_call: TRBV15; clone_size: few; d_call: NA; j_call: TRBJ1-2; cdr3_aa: CATSRDPPGIYGYTF; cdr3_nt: TGTGCCACCAGCAGAGATCCCCCAGGGATCTATGGCTACACCTTC
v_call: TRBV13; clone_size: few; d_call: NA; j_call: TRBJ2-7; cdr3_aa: CASSLADTGDEQYF; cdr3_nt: TGTGCCAGCAGCTTGGCGGACACCGGTGACGAGCAGTACTTC
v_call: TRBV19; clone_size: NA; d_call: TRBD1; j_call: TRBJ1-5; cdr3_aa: CASSIRGRDRAVKLSNQPQHF; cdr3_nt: TGTGCCAGTAGTATACGGGGGAGGGACAGGGCGGTAAAGTTGAGCAATCAGCCCCAGCATTTT
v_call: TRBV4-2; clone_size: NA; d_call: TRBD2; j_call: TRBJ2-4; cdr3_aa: CASSQAISGGGLAGGQVKNIQYF; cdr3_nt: TGTGCCAGCAGCCAAGCCATCAGTGGAGGTGGACTAGCGGGGGGGCAGGTCAAAAACATTCAGTACTTC
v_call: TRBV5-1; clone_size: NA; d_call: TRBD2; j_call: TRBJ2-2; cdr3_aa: CASSFRLADTGELFF; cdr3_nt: TGCGCCAGCAGCTTCCGACTAGCAGACACCGGGGAGCTGTTTTTT
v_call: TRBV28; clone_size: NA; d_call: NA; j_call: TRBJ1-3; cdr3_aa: CASSPPPGRSGNTIYF; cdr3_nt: TGTGCCAGCAGCCCACCCCCAGGGAGGAGTGGAAACACCATATATTTT
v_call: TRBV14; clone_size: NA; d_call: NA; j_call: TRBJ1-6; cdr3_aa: CASSQATFRSSYNSPLHF; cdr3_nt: TGTGCCAGCAGCCAAGCAACTTTTCGGAGCTCCTATAATTCACCCCTCCACTTT
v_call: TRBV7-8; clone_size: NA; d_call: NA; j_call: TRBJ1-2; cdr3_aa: CASSLEGGNYGYTF; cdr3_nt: TGTGCCAGCAGCTTAGAGGGAGGGAACTATGGCTACACCTTC
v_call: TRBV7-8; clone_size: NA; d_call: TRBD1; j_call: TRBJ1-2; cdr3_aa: CASSLAGTGEGYTF; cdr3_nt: TGTGCCAGCAGCTTAGCAGGGACAGGCGAGGGCTACACCTTC
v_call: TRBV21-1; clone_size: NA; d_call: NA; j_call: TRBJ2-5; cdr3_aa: CASSNPPGGAGVETQYF; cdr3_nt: TGTGCCAGCAGCAACCCCCCTGGGGGAGCGGGAGTGGAGACCCAGTACTTC
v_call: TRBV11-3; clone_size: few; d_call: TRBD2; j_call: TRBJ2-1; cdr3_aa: CASSAGTQRLAGGREQFF; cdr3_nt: TGTGCCAGCAGCGCCGGGACCCAAAGACTAGCGGGGGGGCGAGAGCAGTTCTTC
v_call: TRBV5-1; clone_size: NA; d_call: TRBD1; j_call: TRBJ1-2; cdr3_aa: CASSLGQGSYGYTF; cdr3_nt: TGCGCCAGCAGCTTGGGACAGGGTAGCTATGGCTACACCTTC
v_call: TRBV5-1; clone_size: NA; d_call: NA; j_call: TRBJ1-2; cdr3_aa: CASSFRLNYGYTF; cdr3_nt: TGCGCCAGCAGCTTCCGACTCAACTATGGCTACACCTTC
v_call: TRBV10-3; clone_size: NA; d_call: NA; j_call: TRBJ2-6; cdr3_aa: CAISDYTGTGANVLTF; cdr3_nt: TGTGCCATCAGTGATTATACAGGGACTGGGGCCAACGTCCTGACTTTC
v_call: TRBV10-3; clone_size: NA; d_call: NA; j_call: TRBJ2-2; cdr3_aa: CAISERDSEAGELFF; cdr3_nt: TGTGCCATCAGTGAGAGGGATAGCGAGGCCGGGGAGCTGTTTTTT
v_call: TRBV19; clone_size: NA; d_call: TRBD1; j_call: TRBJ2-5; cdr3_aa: CASSGPGQGPGGETQYF; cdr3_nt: TGTGCCAGTAGTGGACCGGGACAGGGTCCGGGTGGAGAGACCCAGTACTTC
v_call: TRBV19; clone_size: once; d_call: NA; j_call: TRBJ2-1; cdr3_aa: CASSIGQTPYNEQFF; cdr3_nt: TGTGCCAGTAGTATTGGACAGACGCCCTACAATGAGCAGTTCTTC
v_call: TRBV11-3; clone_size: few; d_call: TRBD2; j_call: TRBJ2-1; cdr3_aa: CASSVGLGGSDEQFF; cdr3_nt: TGTGCCAGCAGCGTCGGACTAGGCGGTTCGGATGAGCAGTTCTTC
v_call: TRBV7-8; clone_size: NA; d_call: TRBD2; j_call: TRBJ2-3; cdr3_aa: CASSLARGLRLLDTQYF; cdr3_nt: TGTGCCAGCAGCTTAGCACGGGGACTACGTCTTTTAGATACGCAGTATTTT
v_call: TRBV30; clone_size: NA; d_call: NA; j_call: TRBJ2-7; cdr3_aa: CAWSAGWNEQYF; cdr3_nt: TGTGCCTGGAGCGCGGGGTGGAACGAGCAGTACTTC
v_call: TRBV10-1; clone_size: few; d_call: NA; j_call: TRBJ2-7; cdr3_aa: CASGHYEQYF; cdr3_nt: TGCGCCAGCGGCCACTACGAGCAGTACTTC
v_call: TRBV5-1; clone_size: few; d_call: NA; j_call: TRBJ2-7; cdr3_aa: CASSRELGQYEQYF; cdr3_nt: TGCGCCAGCAGCAGAGAGTTAGGACAGTACGAGCAGTACTTC
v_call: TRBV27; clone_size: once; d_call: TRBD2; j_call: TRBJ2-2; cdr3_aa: CASSAGGANTGELFF; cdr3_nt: TGTGCCAGCAGTGCCGGGGGGGCGAACACCGGGGAGCTGTTTTTT
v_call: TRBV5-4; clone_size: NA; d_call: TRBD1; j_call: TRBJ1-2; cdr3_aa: CASSLGNRGQDYGYTF; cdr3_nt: TGTGCCAGCAGCTTGGGAAACAGGGGGCAGGACTATGGCTACACCTTC
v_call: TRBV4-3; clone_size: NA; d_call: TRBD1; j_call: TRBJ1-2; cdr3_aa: CASSQDWGTGNGYTF; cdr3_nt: TGCGCCAGCAGCCAAGATTGGGGGACAGGGAATGGCTACACCTTC
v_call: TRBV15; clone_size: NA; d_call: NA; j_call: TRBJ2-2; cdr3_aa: CATSRGLGELFF; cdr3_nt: TGTGCCACCAGCAGAGGACTAGGGGAGCTGTTTTTT
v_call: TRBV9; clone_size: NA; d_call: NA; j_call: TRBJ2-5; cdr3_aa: CASSVGWASPTQYF; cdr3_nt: TGTGCCAGCAGCGTAGGATGGGCTAGCCCGACCCAGTACTTC
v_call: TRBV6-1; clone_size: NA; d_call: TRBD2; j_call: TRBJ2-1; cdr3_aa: CASSESLAGGLSSYNEQFF; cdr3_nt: TGTGCCAGCAGTGAATCGCTAGCGGGGGGTCTTAGCTCCTACAATGAGCAGTTCTTC
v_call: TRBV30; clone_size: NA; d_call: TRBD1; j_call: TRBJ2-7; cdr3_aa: CAWSAVGTGHGEQYF; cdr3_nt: TGTGCCTGGAGTGCTGTCGGGACAGGGCATGGGGAGCAGTACTTC
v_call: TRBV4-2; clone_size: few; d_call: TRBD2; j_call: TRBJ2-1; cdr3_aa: CASSQDGRGVAGASNEQFF; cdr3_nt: TGTGCCAGCAGCCAAGATGGTAGGGGGGTAGCGGGGGCCTCCAATGAGCAGTTCTTC
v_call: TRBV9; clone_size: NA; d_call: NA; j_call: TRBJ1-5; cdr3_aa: CALEQGPGGVCRQPQHF; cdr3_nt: TGTGCCCTCGAGCAGGGTCCCGGAGGGGTTTGTCGACAGCCCCAGCATTTT
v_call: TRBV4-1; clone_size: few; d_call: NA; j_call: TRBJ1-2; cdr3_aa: CASSQALTNLDYGYTF; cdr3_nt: TGCGCCAGCAGCCAAGCCCTGACAAATCTCGACTATGGCTACACCTTC
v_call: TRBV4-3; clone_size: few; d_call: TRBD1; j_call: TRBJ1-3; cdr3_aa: CASSRLPGQHSGNTIYF; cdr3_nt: TGCGCCAGCAGCCGTCTACCGGGACAGCACTCTGGAAACACCATATATTTT
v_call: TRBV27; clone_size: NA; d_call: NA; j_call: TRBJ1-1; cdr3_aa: CASSSNGQRWVAEAFF; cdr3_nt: TGTGCCAGCAGTTCAAATGGACAGCGCTGGGTAGCTGAAGCTTTCTTT
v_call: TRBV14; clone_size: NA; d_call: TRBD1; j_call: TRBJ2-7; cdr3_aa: CASSPLPGQGGYEQYF; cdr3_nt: TGTGCCAGCAGCCCTCTCCCGGGACAGGGAGGCTACGAGCAGTACTTC
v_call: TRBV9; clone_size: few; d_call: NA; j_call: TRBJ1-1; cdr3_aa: CASSVTPRGKWTEAFF; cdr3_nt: TGTGCCAGCAGCGTAACCCCTAGGGGGAAATGGACTGAAGCTTTCTTT
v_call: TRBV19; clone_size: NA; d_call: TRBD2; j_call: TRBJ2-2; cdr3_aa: CASIASGLKPNTGELFF; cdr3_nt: TGTGCCAGTATAGCTAGCGGTCTAAAACCGAACACCGGGGAGCTGTTTTTT
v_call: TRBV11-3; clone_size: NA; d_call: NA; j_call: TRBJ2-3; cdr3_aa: CASSLLDTQYF; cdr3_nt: TGTGCCAGCAGCTTACTGGATACGCAGTATTTT
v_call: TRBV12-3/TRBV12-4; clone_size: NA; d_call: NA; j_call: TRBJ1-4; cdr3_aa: CASRPTGWEKLFF; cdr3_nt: TGTGCCAGCAGGCCAACCGGGTGGGAAAAACTGTTTTTT
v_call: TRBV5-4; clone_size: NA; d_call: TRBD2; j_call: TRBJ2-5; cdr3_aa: CASSPAGGGPGVTQYF; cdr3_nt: TGTGCCAGCAGCCCCGCTGGGGGAGGGCCTGGGGTGACCCAGTACTTC
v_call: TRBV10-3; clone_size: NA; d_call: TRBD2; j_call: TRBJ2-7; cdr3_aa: CAISESRLAGHLSYEQYF; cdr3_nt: TGTGCCATCAGTGAGTCTAGACTAGCGGGTCACCTCTCCTACGAGCAGTACTTC
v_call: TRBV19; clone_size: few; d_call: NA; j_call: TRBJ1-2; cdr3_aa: CASSIRRAENYGYTF; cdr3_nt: TGTGCCAGTAGTATTCGGCGGGCCGAGAACTATGGCTACACCTTC
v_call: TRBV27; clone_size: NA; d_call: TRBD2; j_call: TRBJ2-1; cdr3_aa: CASSSWAGRDNEQFF; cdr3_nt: TGTGCCAGCAGTTCCTGGGCGGGGAGGGACAATGAGCAGTTCTTC
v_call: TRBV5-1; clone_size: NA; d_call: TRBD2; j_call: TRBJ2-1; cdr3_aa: CASSLAPGLEIVEQFF; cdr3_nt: TGCGCCAGCAGCTTGGCTCCGGGACTAGAGATTGTTGAGCAGTTCTTC
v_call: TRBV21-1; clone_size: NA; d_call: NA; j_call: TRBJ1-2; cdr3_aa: CASSKEWRFYGYTF; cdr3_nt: TGTGCCAGCAGCAAGGAATGGAGGTTTTATGGCTACACCTTC
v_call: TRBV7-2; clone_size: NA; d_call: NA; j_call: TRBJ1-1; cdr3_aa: CASSLFQNGGDTEAFF; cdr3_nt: TGTGCCAGCAGCTTATTCCAAAACGGAGGGGACACTGAAGCTTTCTTT